Each of the 18 T cell receptor beta chains below was sequenced from the same sample in a study of T cells in Graves' hyperthyroidism and ophthalmopathy. There were TCR beta CDR3 regions amplified from RNA transcripts. The HTBI primer set was used in a first-round RT-PCR of the TCR CDR3. TCRdb reprocessed the multiplex PCR reads via MiXCR and lists one record per CDR3 protein. The sample records 600,000 or so distinct CDR3 sequences, around 15% being singletons. The specimen sequenced was blood. These receptors were taken from a young woman with Graves' hyperthyroidism.

The rearrangement uses TRBV27 and TRBJ1-6; possibly TRBD1 for D (5 bases). Trimming took off 5 bases at V and 7 bases at J, with 15 bases between the two ends. From germline, CDR1 is MNHEY and CDR2 SMNVEV (reference sequence). This CDR3 is built from 15 residues. The CDR3 protein is CASSPGRWLNSPLHF. For the CDR3, the DNA is TGTGCCAGCAGTCCGGGACGGTGGCTGAATTCACCCCTCCACTTT.

The chain has TRBV28 and TRBJ2-5; 15 bases align to TRBD2. The CDR3 has 24 residues. Germline V gene lookup returns CDR1 MDHEN and CDR2 SYDVKM. With 6 bases clipped from V and 5 bases from J, the junction kept 31 bases outside the gene matches. CDR3 sequence (DNA): TGTGCCAGCAGCCAAGAGATGGGGACTAGCGGGAGGCCCGCGCACTTTGAATCGGCGGAGACCCAGTACTTC. Translated, it gives CASSQEMGTSGRPAHFESAETQYF.

The chain uses TRBV29-1 and TRBJ2-2; the D gene is possibly TRBD1 (6 bases). The CDR3 is 12 residues long. Germline lookup yields CDR1 SQVTM and CDR2 ANQGSEA. The V end was cut by 7 bases, the J end by 5 bases, with 11 bases between. For the CDR3, the DNA is TGCAGCGCCGCCAGGGGAACCGGGGAGCTGTTTTTT. Translating it yields CSAARGTGELFF.

This clonotype was seen at least ten times. This sequence joins TRBV2 and TRBJ2-1; 8 nucleotides match TRBD1. The CDR3 has 13 amino acids. V gave up 6 bases and J gave up 7 bases; unmatched junction bases: 5. The germline CDR1 and CDR2 sequences are SNHLY and FYNNEI. CDR3 in amino acids: CASRDNRGNEQFF. CDR3 nucleotides: TGTGCCAGCAGGGATAACAGGGGGAATGAGCAGTTCTTC.

This clonotype appeared many times. The chain recombines TRBV28 with TRBJ2-7, with 7 positions matching TRBD1. The J segment lost 5 bases and the V segment lost 6 bases, leaving 10 bases of the junction unmatched. This CDR3 region has 14 residues. Germline V lookup: CDR1 MDHEN, CDR2 SYDVKM. The CDR3 spells CASRLKGGRDEQYF. The DNA for the CDR3 is TGTGCCAGCAGGCTGAAAGGGGGCAGGGACGAGCAGTACTTC.

This clonotype showed up many times. The chain joins TRBV11-2 to TRBJ1-4; D may be TRBD1 (5 bases). Trimming pared 6 bases from V and 8 bases from J, leaving 19 bases between. Germline-derived CDR1 and CDR2 are SGHAT and FQNNGV. This CDR3 has 15 amino acids. The CDR3 nucleotides read TGTGCCAGCAGTCTCCGGTACGGGACGCGGGAAAAACTGTTTTTT. Protein: CASSLRYGTREKLFF.

This clonotype was seen a few times. DNA for the CDR3: TGTGCCTGGAGTACTGCTCGGACAGGCTGGCCTGGAAACACCATATATTTT. Translation gives CAWSTARTGWPGNTIYF. This sequence joins TRBV30 and TRBJ1-3; TRBD1 matches 7 bases. The CDR3 is 17 amino acids. The ends lost 2 bases at V and 2 bases at J; junction bases unmatched: 12. Germline values: CDR1 GTSNPN, CDR2 SVGIG (reference sequence).

This clonotype has only a few counts. The V call is TRBV3-1, the J call TRBJ1-3; 7 bases line up with TRBD1. CDR1 is LGHDT, CDR2 YNNKEL, per germline (reference sequence). V lost 5 bases and J lost 0; bases outside the gene matches: 16. This CDR3 has 19 residues. CDR3 sequence (DNA): TGTGCCAGCAGCTATGACAGGGCTTATGAATACCACTCTGGAAACACCATATATTTT. This translates into CASSYDRAYEYHSGNTIYF.

This clonotype was detected a few times. The chain carries TRBV7-9 and TRBJ2-4, with 12 bases fitting TRBD2. CDR1 and CDR2 from the germline V gene are SEHNR and FQNEAQ (reference sequence). This CDR3 comprises 16 residues. Trimming cost V 1 base and J 8 bases; bases outside gene matches: 6. The CDR3 is CASSLVLAGGRDIQYF. The CDR3 DNA reads TGTGCCAGCAGCTTAGTGCTAGCGGGAGGGCGGGACATTCAGTACTTC.

This clonotype showed up just a few times. V usage is TRBV28 and J usage is TRBJ1-5; 9 bases align to TRBD1. The trim removed 1 base at V and 6 bases at J, leaving 7 bases unmatched. CDR1 is MDHEN, CDR2 SYDVKM, per germline. The CDR3 has 16 residues. Here the CDR3 DNA reads TGTGCCAGCAGTTTATTAGGGTCGGGACAGGGTCAGCCCCAGCATTTT. Protein: CASSLLGSGQGQPQHF.

This clonotype has just a few counts. V and J are TRBV6-1 and TRBJ1-2, with 8 bases matching TRBD1. The CDR3 length is 15 residues. The J segment lost 8 bases and the V segment lost 5 bases, leaving 13 bases of the junction unmatched. Germline CDR1 and CDR2: MNHNS and SASEGT. CDR3 nucleotides: TGTGCCAGCAGTCAGTATCCCGGACAGGGAGGGGGCTACACCTTC. Amino acids: CASSQYPGQGGGYTF.

At least ten counts were recorded for this clonotype. This chain connects TRBV7-2 to TRBJ2-7, with 7 bases identical to TRBD2. V lost 8 bases, J lost 3 bases, and 7 bases stayed unmatched. This CDR3 comprises 13 residues. The germline gives CDR1 SGHTA, CDR2 FQGNSA. CDR3 in amino acids: CASGFGGIYEQYF. The CDR3 region has the DNA TGTGCCAGCGGTTTCGGGGGGATCTACGAGCAGTACTTC.

This rearrangement joins TRBV6-2 or TRBV6-3 to TRBJ2-1; 7 bases align to TRBD1. With 10 bases clipped from V and 0 bases from J, the junction kept 6 bases outside the gene matches. The CDR3 is 14 residues long. CDR1 and CDR2 from the germline V gene are MNHEY and SVGEGT. For the CDR3, the DNA is TGTGCCATCCGAGGGGGCTTCTCCTACAATGAGCAGTTCTTC. Translating it yields CAIRGGFSYNEQFF.

The chain combines TRBV5-1 with TRBJ2-7; 10 nucleotides line up with TRBD2. There are 15 residues in the CDR3. Per germline, CDR1 SGHRS and CDR2 YFSETQ. J lost 4 bases, V lost 0 bases, and 4 bases had no gene match. DNA for the CDR3: TGCGCCAGCAGCTTGGCTCTAGCGGGAGAATACGAGCAGTACTTC. It translates to CASSLALAGEYEQYF.

This clonotype appeared a few times. CDR3: CASSTGGRQETQYF. The CDR3 DNA sequence: TGTGCCAGCAGTACAGGTGGACGGCAAGAGACCCAGTACTTC. The J gene is TRBJ2-5, the V gene TRBV7-3; weak D call: TRBD1 (5 bases). The V end lost 6 bases, the J end lost 2 bases, and 13 bases lay between the germline ends. The CDR3 consists of 14 residues. CDR1 is SGHTA and CDR2 is FQGTGA in the germline V gene.

This clonotype was recorded at least ten times. The rearrangement links TRBV7-2 to TRBJ1-1; D is uncertain. The germline V and J ends were trimmed by 5 bases and 4 bases, with 8 bases remaining between them. Per germline, CDR1 SGHTA and CDR2 FQGNSA. The CDR3 totals 12 residues. In DNA, the CDR3 is TGTGCCAGCAGCGGATGGGCCACTGAAGCTTTCTTT. As protein: CASSGWATEAFF. Full variable domain (rest looked up from reference TRBV7-2 and TRBJ1-1): GAGVSQSPSNKVTEKGKDVELRCDPISGHTALYWYRQSLGQGLEFLIYFQGNSAPDKSGLPSDRFSAERTGGSVSTLTIQRTQQEDSAVYLCASSGWATEAFFGQGTRLTVV.

This chain uses TRBV19 with TRBJ1-5; TRBD1 matches 7 bases. Germline lookup yields CDR1 LNHDA and CDR2 SQIVND (reference sequence). This CDR3 has 17 amino acids. Unmatched junction bases numbered 13, after V lost 8 bases and J lost 0 bases. The CDR3 protein is CASPDRVAGYSNQPQHF. Written as DNA, the CDR3 is TGTGCCAGTCCCGACAGGGTGGCGGGTTATAGCAATCAGCCCCAGCATTTT.

This clonotype was counted at least ten times. The chain joins TRBV20-1 to TRBJ2-6; D perhaps matches TRBD1 (6 bases). The CDR3 covers 15 residues. The V gene lost 4 bases and the J gene lost 1 base, with 11 bases spanning the gap. Germline-derived CDR1 and CDR2 are DFQATT and SNEGSKA (reference sequence). CDR3 in DNA: TGCAGTGCTACCCTCAGGGGATCTGGGGCCAACGTCCTGACTTTC. Amino acid sequence: CSATLRGSGANVLTF.